This T cell receptor beta chain was recorded in a study of CD4 T cells in relation to SARS-CoV-2 and coronaviruses. Before the COVID-19 pandemic, during about 2011-2018, CD4+ T cells were taken from unexposed donors. After less than 11 days of culture, CD4+ T cells were isolated. The assay was immunoSEQ multiplex PCR, and TCRdb's table has in-frame clones only and misses some. The sample gives about 18,000 clones, around 73% of which show up once; roughly 20% is in the top ten. Regarding this clone: Its antigen is undetermined.

This CDR3 spans 17 amino acids. Germline V gene data show CDR1 as PRHDT and CDR2 as FYEKMQ (reference sequence). V was trimmed by 2 bases and J by 0 bases, leaving 16 bases between them. The gene calls are TRBV13 and TRBJ2-5; the D gene could be TRBD1 or TRBD2 (5 bases each). Sequenced sample: CD4+ T cells from PBMCs, cultured in vitro. The sequence was obtained from a human donor in good health. CDR3 sequence: CASSLSGPGRNQETQYF. The CDR3 nucleotides read TGTGCCAGCAGCTTATCAGGGCCGGGACGTAACCAAGAGACCCAGTACTTC. Using reference TRBV13 and TRBJ2-5 for the parts outside the CDR3, the full variable domain is AAGVIQSPRHLIKEKRETATLKCYPIPRHDTVYWYQQGPGQDPQFLISFYEKMQSDKGSIPDRFSAQQFSDYHSELNMSSLELGDSALYFCASSLSGPGRNQETQYFGPGTRLLVL.